This passage covers 22 T cell receptor beta chains from one sample sequenced in a study of T-cell reconstitution after alpha-beta-depleted transplantation in children. Preparation of the TCRbeta library was carried out with unique molecular identifiers. MiXCR, run by TCRdb on the PCR reads, gives a single entry per CDR3 protein. The sample has some 260,000 distinct CDR3 sequences, roughly a quarter seen once. Sequencing used PBMCs, mostly from graft donor cells, obtained 360 days after TCRalphabeta/CD19-depleted stem cell transplant. Receptors originate from a female patient aged 2 to 10 who had a stem cell transplant for congenital amegakaryocytic thrombocytopenia, so the T cells may come from the graft donor.

The gene calls are TRBV20-1 and TRBJ2-7; D is perhaps TRBD2 (6 bases). Between the trimmed V and J ends, which lost 3 bases and 4 bases, there was a span of 7 bases. Per germline, CDR1 DFQATT and CDR2 SNEGSKA (reference sequence). This CDR3 is 11 amino acids long. The CDR3 coding sequence is TGCAGTGCTAGGGCGGGGTACGAGCAGTACTTC. This sequence encodes CSARAGYEQYF.

The genes are TRBV4-2 and TRBJ2-2, with a possible D match to TRBD1 (5 bases). CDR3 length equals 14 residues. The V end lost 5 bases, the J end lost 5 bases, and 12 bases lay between the germline ends. Germline assignment: CDR1 LGHNA and CDR2 YNFKEQ. The CDR3: CASSTRQPTGELFF. The CDR3 coding sequence is TGTGCCAGCAGCACCCGACAGCCTACCGGGGAGCTGTTTTTT.

J is TRBJ1-2 and V is TRBV12-3 or TRBV12-4, with 7 nucleotides matching TRBD1. This CDR3 is built from 14 residues. The junction had 6 bases not matched to a gene; V was cut back by 2 bases and J by 6 bases. The CDR3 reads CASSLFTGVDGYTF. CDR3 DNA sequence: TGTGCCAGCAGTTTATTTACAGGGGTGGATGGCTACACCTTC.

In this sample, this clonotype turned up a few times. The chain uses TRBV5-5 and TRBJ1-1, with D unresolved. Germline CDR1 reads SGHKS; CDR2 reads YYEKEE (reference sequence). This CDR3 comprises 13 residues. With 0 bases removed from V and 4 bases from J, the gap between germline ends came to 7 bases. DNA for the CDR3: TGTGCCAGCAGCTTGGAAGCGACCACTGAAGCTTTCTTT. Translated: CASSLEATTEAFF.

The chain carries TRBV6-2 or TRBV6-3 and TRBJ1-6; TRBD1 matches 9 bases. CDR1 MNHEY and CDR2 SVGEGT come from the germline V gene. CDR3 length: 16 residues. The V segment lost 4 bases and the J segment 5 bases; nucleotides outside the gene matches: 6. CDR3 protein: CASSSPGQGNNSPLHF. The CDR3 region has the DNA TGTGCCAGCAGTTCACCGGGACAGGGAAATAATTCACCCCTCCACTTT.

The rearrangement links TRBV20-1 to TRBJ2-7, with a possible D match to TRBD2 (5 bases). The germline V gene encodes CDR1 DFQATT and CDR2 SNEGSKA (reference sequence). This CDR3 has 10 amino acids. Trimming cost V 7 bases and J 4 bases, with 8 bases left between them. The CDR3 loop reads CSGTFYEQYF. The CDR3 DNA reads TGCAGTGGGACTTTTTACGAGCAGTACTTC.

The chain combines TRBV6-5 with TRBJ1-4; D gene uncertain. V lost 5 bases to trimming and J lost 4 bases, with 14 bases between them. The CDR3 has 15 amino acids. In germline, CDR1 is MNHEY, CDR2 SVGAGI. Here the CDR3 reads CASSNPSAHNEKLFF. In nucleotides, the CDR3 is TGTGCCAGCAGTAACCCATCGGCGCATAATGAAAAACTGTTTTTT.

This clonotype has at least ten counts. The chain carries TRBV12-3 or TRBV12-4 and TRBJ2-1; 9 bases line up with TRBD2. The CDR3 is 13 residues long. V shed 8 bases, J shed 8 bases, and the junction held 7 bases outside the gene matches. This CDR3 reads CASLASGVYEQFF. DNA for the CDR3: TGTGCCAGCTTGGCTAGCGGGGTCTATGAGCAGTTCTTC.

This clonotype was counted a few times. The chain recombines TRBV5-1 with TRBJ1-1, with D uncertain. The V gene lost 1 base and the J gene lost 1 base, with 5 bases spanning the gap. Germline V gene data show CDR1 as SGHRS and CDR2 as YFSETQ. CDR3 size: 13 residues. The CDR3 spells CASSLWKNTEAFF. The CDR3 DNA reads as TGCGCCAGCAGCTTGTGGAAGAACACTGAAGCTTTCTTT.

The rearrangement links TRBV4-1 to TRBJ2-5; maybe TRBD2 (5 bases). This CDR3 is built from 18 residues. V lost 0 bases and J lost 1, with 18 bases in between. Germline CDR1 and CDR2: MGHRA and YSYEKL. The CDR3 DNA reads as TGCGCCAGCAGCCAAGATCGGTCATCTGAGGGCCTCCAAGAGACCCAGTACTTC. Amino acids: CASSQDRSSEGLQETQYF.

This clonotype was seen only a few times. The V gene is TRBV7-2, the J gene TRBJ1-5; D is undetermined. This CDR3 spans 14 amino acids. CDR1 is SGHTA, CDR2 FQGNSA, per germline. Trimming cost V 3 bases and J 6 bases, with 12 bases left between them. The CDR3 spells CASSFGGTGQPQHF. In nucleotides, the CDR3 is TGTGCCAGCAGCTTCGGTGGAACGGGTCAGCCCCAGCATTTT.

The sample holds a few counts of this clonotype. The V and J genes are TRBV11-3 and TRBJ2-2; D perhaps matches TRBD2 (5 bases). This CDR3 region has 14 residues. Looked up from germline, CDR1 is SGHNT and CDR2 is YENEEA. V lost 4 bases to trimming and J lost 4 bases, with 10 bases between them. Here the CDR3 DNA reads TGTGCCAGCAGCTCCTCAGCGGCCACCGGGGAGCTGTTTTTT. Translation: CASSSSAATGELFF.

This clonotype was seen ten or more times. The V call is TRBV10-3, the J call TRBJ2-2, with a possible D match to TRBD1 (6 bases). V dropped 2 bases and J dropped 0 bases, with 16 bases sitting between them. The V gene's germline CDR1 is ENHRY and CDR2 SYGVKD. The CDR3 extends over 18 amino acids. In DNA form, the CDR3 reads TGTGCCATCAGTGAGCGTAAAAGGGGGTACGCGAACACCGGGGAGCTGTTTTTT. Translation gives CAISERKRGYANTGELFF.

In its sample, this clonotype was seen many times. This rearrangement joins TRBV7-9 to TRBJ2-3; possibly TRBD1 or TRBD2 for D (5 bases each). The ends were cut back, 1 base at V and 0 bases at J, with 11 bases in the middle. The CDR3 covers 16 residues. Looked up from germline, CDR1 is SEHNR and CDR2 is FQNEAQ (reference sequence). The chain's CDR3 is CASSLEPGRSTDTQYF. CDR3 nucleotides: TGTGCCAGCAGCTTAGAGCCGGGACGGAGCACAGATACGCAGTATTTT.

V and J are TRBV6-6 and TRBJ1-1; D perhaps matches TRBD1 (5 bases). CDR1 MNHNY and CDR2 SVGAGI come from the germline V gene (reference sequence). The CDR3 runs to 13 residues. Trimming removed 5 bases from V and 5 bases from J, with 12 bases in between. This CDR3 reads CASSPQGRTEAFF. CDR3 nucleotide sequence: TGTGCCAGCAGTCCCCAGGGACGGACTGAAGCTTTCTTT.

This clonotype came up many times. It is unclear where the CDR3 begins or ends on the DNA, so no DNA is shown, and the CDR3 is as TCRdb lists it. V and J are TRBV6-2 or TRBV6-3 and TRBJ2-7. Ends included, the CDR3 has 12 residues. The germline CDR1 and CDR2 sequences are MNHEY and SVGEGT. The CDR3 reads CASSSSSDEQYF.

The genes are TRBV5-1 and TRBJ2-3; 7 bases map to TRBD2. This CDR3 contains 15 residues. V lost 0 bases to trimming and J lost 3 bases; unmatched junction nucleotides: 4. Germline CDR1 SGHRS, CDR2 YFSETQ. The CDR3 nucleotides are TGCGCCAGCAGCTTGGCCTGGGGGGGAACAGATACGCAGTATTTT. The encoded protein is CASSLAWGGTDTQYF. The whole variable domain, filled in from reference TRBV5-1 and TRBJ2-3, reads KAGVTQTPRYLIKTRGQQVTLSCSPISGHRSVSWYQQTPGQGLQFLFEYFSETQRNKGNFPGRFSGRQFSNSRSEMNVSTLELGDSALYLCASSLAWGGTDTQYFGPGTRLTVL.

Concerning this clonotype: Possible read error: a much larger clone is one base away. The chain employs TRBV10-3 and TRBJ2-2; 15 bases map to TRBD2. This CDR3 region has 19 residues. In germline, CDR1 is ENHRY, CDR2 SYGVKD. CDR3 nucleotide sequence: TGTGCCATCAGTGACCCTGGACTAGCGGGGGGGCTAAACACCCGGGAGCTGTTTTTT. It yields the protein CAISDPGLAGGLNTRELFF.

In nucleotides, the CDR3 is TGTGCCAGCAGTTTTGAGCGGGGGGTCTCCTACGAGCAGTACTTC. It yields the protein CASSFERGVSYEQYF. The chain recombines TRBV27 with TRBJ2-7; 9 nucleotides agree with TRBD2. CDR1 is MNHEY and CDR2 is SMNVEV in the germline V gene (reference sequence). Trimming at V came to 3 bases and at J to 0 bases, leaving 3 bases not matched to a gene. The CDR3 covers 15 residues.

The CDR3 loop is CASSSGGANVLTF. The CDR3 coding sequence is TGTGCCAGCAGCTCTGGAGGGGCCAACGTCCTGACTTTC. V usage is TRBV2 and J usage is TRBJ2-6, with D uncertain. Deletions cut 6 bases from V and 4 bases from J, with 7 bases between. The V gene's germline CDR1 is SNHLY and CDR2 FYNNEI. The CDR3 spans 13 residues. The whole variable domain, filled in from reference TRBV2 and TRBJ2-6, reads EPEVTQTPSHQVTQMGQEVILRCVPISNHLYFYWYRQILGQKVEFLVSFYNNEISEKSEIFDDQFSVERPDGSNFTLKIRSTKLEDSAMYFCASSSGGANVLTFGAGSRLTVL.

This clonotype was observed a few times. The chain uses TRBV10-2 and TRBJ2-7, with D tentatively TRBD1 or TRBD2 (5 bases each). The CDR3 covers 14 residues. CDR1 is WSHSY and CDR2 is SAAADI in the germline V gene. Trimming removed 4 bases at V and 0 bases at J, with 10 bases between. CDR3 region: CASSAAGSSYEQYF. In DNA, the CDR3 is TGCGCCAGCAGTGCTGCAGGGAGCTCCTACGAGCAGTACTTC.

The chain carries TRBV2 and TRBJ2-7; D is unclear. The germline CDR1 and CDR2 sequences are SNHLY and FYNNEI. This CDR3 is built from 11 residues. V lost 1 base and J 7 bases, leaving 5 bases between the germline ends. CDR3 residues: CASSEVGEQYF. As DNA, the CDR3 is TGTGCCAGCAGTGAAGTGGGGGAGCAGTACTTC.